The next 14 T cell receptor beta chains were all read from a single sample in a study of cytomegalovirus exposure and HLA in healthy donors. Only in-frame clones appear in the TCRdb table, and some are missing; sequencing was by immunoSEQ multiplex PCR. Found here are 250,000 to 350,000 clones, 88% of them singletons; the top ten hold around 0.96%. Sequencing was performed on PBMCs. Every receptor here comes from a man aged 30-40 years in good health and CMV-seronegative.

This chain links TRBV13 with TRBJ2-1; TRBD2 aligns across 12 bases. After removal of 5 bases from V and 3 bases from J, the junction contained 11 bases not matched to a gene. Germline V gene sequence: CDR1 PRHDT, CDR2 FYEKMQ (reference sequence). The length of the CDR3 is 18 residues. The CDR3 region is CASSPARTSGIYYNEQFF. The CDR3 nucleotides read TGTGCCAGCAGCCCGGCCCGGACTAGCGGGATATACTACAATGAGCAGTTCTTC. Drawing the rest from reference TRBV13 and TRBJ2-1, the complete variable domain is AAGVIQSPRHLIKEKRETATLKCYPIPRHDTVYWYQQGPGQDPQFLISFYEKMQSDKGSIPDRFSAQQFSDYHSELNMSSLELGDSALYFCASSPARTSGIYYNEQFFGPGTRLTVL.

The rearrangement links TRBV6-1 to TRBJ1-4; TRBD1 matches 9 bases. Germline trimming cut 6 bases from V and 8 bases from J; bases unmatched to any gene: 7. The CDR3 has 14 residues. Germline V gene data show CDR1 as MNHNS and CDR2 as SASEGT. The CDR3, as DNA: TGTGCCAGCAGAAGGACAGGGGTTTGGGAAAAACTGTTTTTT. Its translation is CASRRTGVWEKLFF.

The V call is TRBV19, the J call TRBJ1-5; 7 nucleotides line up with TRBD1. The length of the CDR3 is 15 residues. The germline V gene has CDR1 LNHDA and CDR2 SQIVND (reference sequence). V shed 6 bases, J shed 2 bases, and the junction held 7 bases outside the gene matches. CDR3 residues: CASRSDRRGNQPQHF. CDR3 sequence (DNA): TGTGCCAGTAGATCGGACAGGAGGGGCAATCAGCCCCAGCATTTT.

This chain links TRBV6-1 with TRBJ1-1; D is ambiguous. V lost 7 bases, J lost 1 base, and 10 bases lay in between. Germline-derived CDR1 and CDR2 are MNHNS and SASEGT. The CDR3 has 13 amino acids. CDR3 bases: TGTGCCAGCATTTTCGCAGAGAACACTGAAGCTTTCTTT. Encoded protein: CASIFAENTEAFF.

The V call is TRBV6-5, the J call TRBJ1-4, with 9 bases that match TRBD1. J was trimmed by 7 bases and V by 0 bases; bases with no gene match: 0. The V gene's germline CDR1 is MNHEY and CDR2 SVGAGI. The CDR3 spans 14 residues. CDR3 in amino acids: CASSYSQGAEKLFF. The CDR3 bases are TGTGCCAGCAGTTACTCACAGGGGGCTGAAAAACTGTTTTTT.

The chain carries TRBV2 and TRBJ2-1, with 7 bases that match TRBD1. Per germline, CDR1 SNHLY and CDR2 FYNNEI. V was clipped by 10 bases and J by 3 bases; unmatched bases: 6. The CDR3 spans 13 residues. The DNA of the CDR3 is TGTGCCAATCGACAGGGCAGCTACAATGAGCAGTTCTTC. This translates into CANRQGSYNEQFF.

The CDR3 DNA is TGTGCCAGCAGTTACCCGGGGGGAACGGCTGAAGCTTTCTTT. Encoded protein: CASSYPGGTAEAFF. V and J are TRBV6-5 and TRBJ1-1; D is perhaps TRBD1 (5 bases). The length of the CDR3 is 14 residues. The ends were cut back, 2 bases at V and 6 bases at J, with 13 bases in the middle. Germline V lookup: CDR1 MNHEY, CDR2 SVGAGI.

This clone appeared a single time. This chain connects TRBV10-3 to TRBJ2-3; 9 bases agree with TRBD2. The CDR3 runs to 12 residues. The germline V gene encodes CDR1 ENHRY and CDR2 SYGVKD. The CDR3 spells CGTSGSTDTQYF. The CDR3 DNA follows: TGTGGTACTAGCGGGAGCACAGATACGCAGTATTTT.

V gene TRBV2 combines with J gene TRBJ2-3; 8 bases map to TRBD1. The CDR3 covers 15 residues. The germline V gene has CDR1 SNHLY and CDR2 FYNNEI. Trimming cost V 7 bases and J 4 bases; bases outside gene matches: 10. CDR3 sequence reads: CASTLQGASADTQYF. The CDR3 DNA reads TGTGCCAGCACCCTTCAGGGGGCTAGTGCAGATACGCAGTATTTT.

The CDR3 spells CSVEGDRGLGGHGYTF. For the CDR3, the DNA is TGCAGCGTTGAGGGGGACAGGGGTCTCGGCGGCCATGGCTACACCTTC. The gene calls are TRBV29-1 and TRBJ1-2; the match to TRBD1 covers 10 bases. The CDR3 runs 16 residues. V gave up 3 bases and J gave up 6 bases; unmatched junction bases: 13. From germline, CDR1 is SQVTM and CDR2 ANQGSEA.

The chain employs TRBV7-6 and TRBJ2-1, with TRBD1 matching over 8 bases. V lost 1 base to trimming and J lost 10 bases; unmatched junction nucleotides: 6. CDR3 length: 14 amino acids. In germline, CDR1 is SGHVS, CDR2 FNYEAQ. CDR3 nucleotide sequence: TGTGCCAGCAGCTTAGGGACAGGGATCTACGAGCAGTTCTTC. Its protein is CASSLGTGIYEQFF.

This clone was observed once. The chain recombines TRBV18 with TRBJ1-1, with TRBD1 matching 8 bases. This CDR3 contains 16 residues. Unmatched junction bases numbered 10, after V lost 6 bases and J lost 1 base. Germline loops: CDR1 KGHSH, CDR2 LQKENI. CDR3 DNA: TGTGCCAGCTCGCCCCCCAGGGGGCTGAGGAACACTGAAGCTTTCTTT. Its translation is CASSPPRGLRNTEAFF.

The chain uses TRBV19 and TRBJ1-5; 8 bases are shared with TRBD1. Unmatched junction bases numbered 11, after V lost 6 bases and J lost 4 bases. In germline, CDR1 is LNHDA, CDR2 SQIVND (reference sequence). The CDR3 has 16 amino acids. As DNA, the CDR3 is TGTGCCAGTAGCATAACACAGGGGGAGTGGAATCAGCCCCAGCATTTT. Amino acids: CASSITQGEWNQPQHF.

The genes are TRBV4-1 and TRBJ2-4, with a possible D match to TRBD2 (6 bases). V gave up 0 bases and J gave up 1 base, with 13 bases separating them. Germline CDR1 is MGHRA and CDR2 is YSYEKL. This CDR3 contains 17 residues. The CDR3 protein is CASSQDLEGTAKNIQYF. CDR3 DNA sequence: TGCGCCAGCAGCCAAGATTTGGAGGGTACGGCCAAAAACATTCAGTACTTC.